Detailed here is one T cell receptor (beta chain). The data stem from a study of CD8 T cells in Susac syndrome. The CDR3 has 15 residues. Trimming cost V 5 bases and J 3 bases; bases outside gene matches: 7. CDR1 and CDR2 (germline): SEHNR, FQNEAQ (reference sequence). Reverse transcription used about 0.45 to 1 ug RNA and random hexamers. One entry per CDR3 protein results from TCRdb running MiXCR on the immunoSEQ multiplex PCR reads. The profile covers around 180,000 distinct CDR3 sequences, with under 95% appearing a single time and roughly 0.1% taken by the ten largest. This rearrangement joins TRBV7-9 to TRBJ2-3; 8 bases align to TRBD1. The material sequenced was CD4+ T cells from PBMCs. This TCR was sampled from a human donor with multiple sclerosis. CDR3 in amino acids: CASSLGTGETDTQYF. The CDR3 bases are TGTGCCAGCAGCCTGGGGACAGGCGAAACAGATACGCAGTATTTT.